The entry below gives a single T cell receptor beta chain sequence along with its context. Its antigen is unknown. A far larger clone lies a single base away; this is likely a read error. The CDR3 runs 16 residues. Germline V CDR1 and CDR2: KGHSH, LQKENI. Per sorted-subset replicate PCR, input was roughly 220 ng DNA, representing tens of thousands of T cell genomes. Here immunoSEQ multiplex PCR was the method, and the copy in TCRdb shows in-frame clones only, minus some. The sample yields 850,000 to 1,200,000 clones, 65% to 80% seen once. This specimen belongs to a study of shared clonotypes between healthy human individuals. Study-level findings and limits: Non-shared clonotypes were found to have lower generation probabilities than the clonotypes that were shared by all four of the sorted-subset donors.

The origin of this receptor is a man aged 18 to 30 in good health. The sample was memory CD4+ T cells sorted from blood. The subset denotes: CD45RA-negative fraction. The rearrangement uses TRBV18 and TRBJ2-6; the D call may be TRBD1 or TRBD2 (5 bases each). The CDR3 DNA follows: TGTGCCAGCTCACCACCGTTGGGGACCGGGGCCAACGTCCTGGCTTTC. This codes for CASSPPLGTGANVLAF. The entire variable domain, with the rest obtained from reference TRBV18 and TRBJ2-6, is as follows: NAGVMQNPRHLVRRRGQEARLRCSPMKGHSHVYWYRQLPEEGLKFMVYLQKENIIDESGMPKERFSAEFPKEGPSILRIQQVVRGDSAAYFCASSPPLGTGANVLAFGAGSRLTVL.